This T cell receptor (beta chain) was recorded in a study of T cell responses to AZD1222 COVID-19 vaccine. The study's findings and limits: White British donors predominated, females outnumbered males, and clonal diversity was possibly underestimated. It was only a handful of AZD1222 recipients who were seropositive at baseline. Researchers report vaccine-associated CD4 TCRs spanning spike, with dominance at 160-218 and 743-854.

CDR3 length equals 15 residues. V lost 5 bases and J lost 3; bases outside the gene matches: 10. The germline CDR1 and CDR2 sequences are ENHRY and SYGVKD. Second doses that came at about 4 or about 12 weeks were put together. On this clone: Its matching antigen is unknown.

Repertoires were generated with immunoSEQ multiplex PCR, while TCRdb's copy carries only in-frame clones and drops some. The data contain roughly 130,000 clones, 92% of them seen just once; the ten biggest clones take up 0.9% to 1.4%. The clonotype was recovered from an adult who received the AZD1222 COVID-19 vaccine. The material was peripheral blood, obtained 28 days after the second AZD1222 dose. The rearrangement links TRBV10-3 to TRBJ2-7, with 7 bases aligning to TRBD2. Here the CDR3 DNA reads TGTGCCATCAGTCCAGCAGGACTAGACGGCTACGAGCAGTACTTC. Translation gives CAISPAGLDGYEQYF.